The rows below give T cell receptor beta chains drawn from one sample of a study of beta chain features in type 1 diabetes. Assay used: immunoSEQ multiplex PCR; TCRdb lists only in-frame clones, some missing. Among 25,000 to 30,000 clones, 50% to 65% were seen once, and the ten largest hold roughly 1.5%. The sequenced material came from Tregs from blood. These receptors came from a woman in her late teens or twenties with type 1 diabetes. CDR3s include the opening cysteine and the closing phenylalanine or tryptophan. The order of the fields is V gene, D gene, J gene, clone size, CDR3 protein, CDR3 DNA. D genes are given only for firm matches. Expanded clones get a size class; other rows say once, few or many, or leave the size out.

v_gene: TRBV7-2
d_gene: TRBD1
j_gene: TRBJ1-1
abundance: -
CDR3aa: CASSFTPGGNTEAFF
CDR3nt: TGTGCCAGCAGCTTTACGCCAGGGGGGAACACTGAAGCTTTCTTT

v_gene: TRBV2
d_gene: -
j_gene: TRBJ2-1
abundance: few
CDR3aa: CASQLIPSYNEQFF
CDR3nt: TGTGCCAGCCAACTTATACCCTCTTACAATGAGCAGTTCTTC

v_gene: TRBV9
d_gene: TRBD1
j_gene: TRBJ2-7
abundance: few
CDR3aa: CASSAGTGRKGAYEQYF
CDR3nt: TGTGCCAGCAGCGCCGGGACAGGGAGAAAGGGGGCCTACGAGCAGTACTTC

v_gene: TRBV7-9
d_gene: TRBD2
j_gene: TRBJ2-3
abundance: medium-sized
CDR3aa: CASSLGASGVTDTQYF
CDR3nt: TGTGCCAGCAGCTTAGGGGCTAGCGGGGTCACAGATACGCAGTATTTT

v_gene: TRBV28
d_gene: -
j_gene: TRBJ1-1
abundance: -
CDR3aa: CASSLGRVGNTEAFF
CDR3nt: TGTGCCAGCAGTTTAGGGAGAGTAGGGAACACTGAAGCTTTCTTT

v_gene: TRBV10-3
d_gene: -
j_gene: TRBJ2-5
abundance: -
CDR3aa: CAISDGGDRDETQYF
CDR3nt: TGTGCCATCAGTGACGGGGGGGACAGGGATGAGACCCAGTACTTC

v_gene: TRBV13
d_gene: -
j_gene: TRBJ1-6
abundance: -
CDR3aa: CASSLGLSPLHF
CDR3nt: TGTGCCAGCAGCTTAGGCCTGTCACCCCTCCACTTT

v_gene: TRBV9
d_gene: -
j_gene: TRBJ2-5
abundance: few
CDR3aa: CASSGTRDSETQYF
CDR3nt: TGTGCCAGCAGCGGAACTAGAGATTCAGAGACCCAGTACTTC

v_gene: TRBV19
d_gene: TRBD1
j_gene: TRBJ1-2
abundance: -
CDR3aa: CASSIQGGANYGYTF
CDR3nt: TGTGCCAGTAGTATACAGGGGGGAGCTAACTATGGCTACACCTTC

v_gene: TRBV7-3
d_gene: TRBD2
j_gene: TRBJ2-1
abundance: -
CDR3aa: CASSLLAGATNEQFF
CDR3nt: TGTGCCAGCAGCTTACTAGCGGGAGCTACAAATGAGCAGTTCTTC

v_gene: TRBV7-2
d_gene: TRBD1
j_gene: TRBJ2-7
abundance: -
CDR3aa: CASSLGGQGVEQYF
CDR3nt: TGTGCCAGCAGCTTAGGAGGTCAGGGGGTAGAGCAGTACTTC

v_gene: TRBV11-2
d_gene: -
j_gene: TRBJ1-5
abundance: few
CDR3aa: CASSLEREQPQHF
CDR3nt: TGTGCCAGCAGCTTAGAGCGAGAGCAGCCCCAGCATTTT

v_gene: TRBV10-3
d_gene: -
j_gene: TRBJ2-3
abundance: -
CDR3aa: CAISESRAQYF
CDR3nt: TGTGCCATCAGTGAGTCGAGGGCGCAGTATTTT

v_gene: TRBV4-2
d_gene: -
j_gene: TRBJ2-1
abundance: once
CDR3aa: CASSQEWGDEQFF
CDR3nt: TGTGCCAGCAGCCAAGAGTGGGGGGATGAGCAGTTCTTC

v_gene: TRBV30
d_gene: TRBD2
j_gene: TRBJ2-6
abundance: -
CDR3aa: CAWRKLAGVVAGANVLTF
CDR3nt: TGTGCCTGGAGAAAATTAGCGGGAGTTGTAGCTGGGGCCAACGTCCTGACTTTC

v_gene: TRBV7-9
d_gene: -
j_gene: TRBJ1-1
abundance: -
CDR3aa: CASSLEHEAFF
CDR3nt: TGTGCCAGCAGCTTAGAACACGAAGCTTTCTTT

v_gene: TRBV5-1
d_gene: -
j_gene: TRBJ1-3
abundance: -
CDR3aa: CASSAGQNSGNTIYF
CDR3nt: TGCGCCAGCAGCGCCGGACAGAACTCTGGAAACACCATATATTTT

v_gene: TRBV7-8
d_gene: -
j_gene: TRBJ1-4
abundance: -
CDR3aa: CASSRFGDRQEKLFF
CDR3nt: TGTGCCAGCAGCCGATTTGGAGACAGGCAAGAAAAACTGTTTTTT

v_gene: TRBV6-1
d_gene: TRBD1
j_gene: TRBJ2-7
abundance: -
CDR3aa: CASTETGTGGEQYF
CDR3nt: TGTGCCAGCACCGAAACCGGGACAGGGGGCGAGCAGTACTTC

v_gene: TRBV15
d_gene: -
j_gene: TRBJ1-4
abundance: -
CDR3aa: CATSRGTNEKLFF
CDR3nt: TGTGCCACCAGCAGAGGTACAAATGAAAAACTGTTTTTT

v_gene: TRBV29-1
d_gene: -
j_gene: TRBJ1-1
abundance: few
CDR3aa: CSVERGFDTEAFF
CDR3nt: TGCAGCGTCGAACGGGGGTTCGACACTGAAGCTTTCTTT

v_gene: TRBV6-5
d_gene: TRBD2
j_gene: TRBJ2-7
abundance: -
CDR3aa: CASSYSSGTNHGEQYF
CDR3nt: TGTGCCAGCAGTTACTCGTCCGGGACTAACCACGGCGAGCAGTACTTC

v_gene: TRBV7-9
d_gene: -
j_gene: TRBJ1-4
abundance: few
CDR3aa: CASSKRTEDEKLFF
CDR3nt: TGTGCCAGCAGTAAAAGGACAGAAGATGAAAAACTGTTTTTT

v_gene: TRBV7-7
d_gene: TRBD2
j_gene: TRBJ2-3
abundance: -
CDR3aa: CASSLGLAADTQYF
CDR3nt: TGTGCCAGCAGCTTAGGACTAGCGGCAGATACGCAGTATTTT

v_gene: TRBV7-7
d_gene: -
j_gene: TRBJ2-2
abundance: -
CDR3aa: CASSLNEGTGELFF
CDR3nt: TGTGCCAGCAGCTTGAACGAGGGCACCGGGGAGCTGTTTTTT

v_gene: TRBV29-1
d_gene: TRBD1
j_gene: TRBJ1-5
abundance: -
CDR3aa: CSVQGGGQPQHF
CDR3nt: TGCAGCGTTCAGGGGGGTGGTCAGCCCCAGCATTTT

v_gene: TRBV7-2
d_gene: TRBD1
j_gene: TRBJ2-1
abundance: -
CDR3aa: CASSYWTGGPNEQFF
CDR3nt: TGTGCCAGCAGCTATTGGACAGGGGGCCCAAATGAGCAGTTCTTC

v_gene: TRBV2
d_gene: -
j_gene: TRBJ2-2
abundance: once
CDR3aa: CASSGDTGELFF
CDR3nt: TGTGCCAGCAGCGGGGACACCGGGGAGCTGTTTTTT

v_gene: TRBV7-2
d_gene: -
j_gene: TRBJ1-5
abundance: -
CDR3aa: CASTLAEDQPQHF
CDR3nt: TGTGCCAGCACCCTTGCGGAGGATCAGCCCCAGCATTTT

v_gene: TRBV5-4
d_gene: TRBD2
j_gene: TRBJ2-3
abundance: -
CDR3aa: CASSLTSGGGTDTQYF
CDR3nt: TGTGCCAGCAGCTTGACTAGCGGGGGGGGCACAGATACGCAGTATTTT

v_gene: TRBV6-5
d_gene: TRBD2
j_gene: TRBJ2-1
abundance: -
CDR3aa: CPYWAGTSGEQFF
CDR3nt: TGTCCCTACTGGGCAGGGACTAGCGGGGAGCAGTTCTTC

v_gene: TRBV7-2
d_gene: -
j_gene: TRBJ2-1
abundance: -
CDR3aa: CASSPLYNEQFF
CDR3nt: TGTGCCAGCAGCCCGTTATACAATGAGCAGTTCTTC

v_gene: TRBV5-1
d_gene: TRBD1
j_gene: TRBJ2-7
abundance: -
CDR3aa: CASRPGTGPSFYEQYF
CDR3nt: TGCGCCAGCAGACCAGGGACAGGCCCCTCGTTCTACGAGCAGTACTTC

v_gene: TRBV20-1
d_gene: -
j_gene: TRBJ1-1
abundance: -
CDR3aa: CSARYDSEAFF
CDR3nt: TGCAGTGCTAGATATGACAGTGAAGCTTTCTTT

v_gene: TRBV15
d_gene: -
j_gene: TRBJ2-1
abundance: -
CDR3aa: CATSRDASTLYNEQFF
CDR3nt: TGTGCCACCAGCAGAGATGCTAGCACCCTCTACAATGAGCAGTTCTTC

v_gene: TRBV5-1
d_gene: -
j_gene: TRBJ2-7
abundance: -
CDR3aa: CASSLAWTDYEQYF
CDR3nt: TGCGCCAGCAGCTTGGCCTGGACAGACTACGAGCAGTACTTC

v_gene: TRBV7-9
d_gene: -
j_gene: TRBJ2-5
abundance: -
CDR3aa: CASMAGTQETQYF
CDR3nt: TGTGCCAGTATGGCGGGGACCCAAGAGACCCAGTACTTC

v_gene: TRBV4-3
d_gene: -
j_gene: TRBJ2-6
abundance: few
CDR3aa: CASSQDRGGRSSGANVLTF
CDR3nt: TGCGCCAGCAGCCAAGATCGAGGAGGGCGGAGCTCTGGGGCCAACGTCCTGACTTTC

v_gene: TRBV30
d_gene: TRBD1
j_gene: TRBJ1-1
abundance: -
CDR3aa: CAWSQGGNTEAFF
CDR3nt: TGTGCCTGGAGTCAGGGGGGGAACACTGAAGCTTTCTTT

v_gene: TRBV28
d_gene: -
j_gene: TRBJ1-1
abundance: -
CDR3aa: CASSFSPDWRGFF
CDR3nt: TGTGCCAGCAGTTTTTCTCCCGACTGGAGGGGTTTCTTT

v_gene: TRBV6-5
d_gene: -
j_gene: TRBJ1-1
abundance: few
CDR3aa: CASSYSRGGTEAFF
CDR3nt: TGTGCCAGCAGTTACTCCCGAGGGGGAACTGAAGCTTTCTTT

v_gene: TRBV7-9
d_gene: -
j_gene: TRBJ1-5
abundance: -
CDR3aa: CASSAGRVFGAPQHF
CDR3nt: TGTGCCAGCAGCGCGGGGAGGGTGTTCGGAGCGCCCCAGCATTTT

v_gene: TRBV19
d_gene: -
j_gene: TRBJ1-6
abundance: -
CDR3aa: CASSSGDTYNSPLHF
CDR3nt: TGTGCCAGTAGTTCCGGGGACACCTATAATTCACCCCTCCACTTT

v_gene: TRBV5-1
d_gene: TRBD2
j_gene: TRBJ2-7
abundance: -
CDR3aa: CASSGKPRESGRASYEQYF
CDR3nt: TGCGCCAGCAGCGGGAAGCCTAGGGAAAGCGGGAGGGCCTCCTACGAGCAGTACTTC

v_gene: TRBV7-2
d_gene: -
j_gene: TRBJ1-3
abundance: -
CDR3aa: CASSPNRAGNTIYF
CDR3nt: TGTGCCAGCAGCCCTAACAGGGCTGGAAACACCATATATTTT

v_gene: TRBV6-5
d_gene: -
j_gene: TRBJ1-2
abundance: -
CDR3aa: CASSYSYSTGGYTF
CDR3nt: TGTGCCAGCAGTTACTCGTACAGCACAGGAGGCTACACCTTC

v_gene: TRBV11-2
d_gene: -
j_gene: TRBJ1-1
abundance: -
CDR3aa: CASTLYGGATNTEAFF
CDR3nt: TGTGCCAGCACCCTATACGGGGGGGCTACGAACACTGAAGCTTTCTTT

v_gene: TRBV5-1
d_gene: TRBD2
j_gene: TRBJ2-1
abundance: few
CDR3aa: CASSLSITSGGYNEQFF
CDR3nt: TGCGCCAGCAGCTTGTCTATTACTAGCGGAGGATACAATGAGCAGTTCTTC

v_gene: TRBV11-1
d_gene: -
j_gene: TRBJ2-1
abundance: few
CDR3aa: CASSRTLGSNEQFF
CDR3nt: TGTGCCAGCAGCCGAACACTAGGTTCTAATGAGCAGTTCTTC

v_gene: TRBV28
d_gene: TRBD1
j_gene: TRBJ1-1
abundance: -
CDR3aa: CASSEHGTANTEAFF
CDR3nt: TGTGCCAGCAGTGAACACGGGACAGCGAACACTGAAGCTTTCTTT

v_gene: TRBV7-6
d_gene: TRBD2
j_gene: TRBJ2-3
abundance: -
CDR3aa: CASSFTPAGGGGTDTQYF
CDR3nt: TGTGCCAGCAGCTTTACGCCAGCGGGAGGAGGGGGCACAGATACGCAGTATTTT